The TCR beta chain described here comes from a study of OX40 agonist ivuxolimab in advanced cancers. As for this clone: Its antigen remains unknown.

Study findings and constraints: Among the lowest levels of clonal expansion were found in partial responders at 0.1-3.0 mg/kg.

The method was immunoSEQ multiplex PCR; TCRdb's version includes in-frame clones alone and lacks a portion of them. Of some 70,000 clones in the sample, around 81% were seen once. Germline lookup yields CDR1 SEHNR and CDR2 FQNEAQ (reference sequence). J gave up 6 bases and V 2 bases, and 10 bases lay outside the gene matches. The CDR3 is made up of 15 amino acids. No patient had autoimmune disease or received systemic immunosuppression. This specimen consisted of CD4+ or CD8+ T cells sorted from blood, obtained in a trial of the OX40 agonist ivuxolimab. This chain uses TRBV7-9 with TRBJ2-7; TRBD1 aligns across 7 bases. The TCR sequence derives from an adult with an advanced solid tumor such as melanoma, head and neck, liver or kidney cancer. The chain's CDR3 is CASSLNPGQSGEQYV. In DNA, the CDR3 is TGTGCCAGCAGCTTAAATCCGGGACAGAGTGGCGAGCAGTACGTC.